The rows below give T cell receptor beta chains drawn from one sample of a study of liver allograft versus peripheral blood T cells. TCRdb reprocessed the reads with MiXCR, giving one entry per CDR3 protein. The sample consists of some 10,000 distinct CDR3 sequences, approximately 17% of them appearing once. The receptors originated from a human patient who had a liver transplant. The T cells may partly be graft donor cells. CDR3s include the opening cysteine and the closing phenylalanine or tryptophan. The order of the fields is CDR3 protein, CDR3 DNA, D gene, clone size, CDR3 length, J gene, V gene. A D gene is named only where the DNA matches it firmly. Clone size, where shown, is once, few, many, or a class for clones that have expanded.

CDR3aa: CSVGQGSSKEYGYTF
CDR3nt: TGCAGCGTTGGACAGGGGAGCTCGAAGGAGTATGGCTACACCTTC
d_gene: TRBD1
abundance: medium-sized
len: 15
j_gene: TRBJ1-2
v_gene: TRBV29-1

CDR3aa: CASSLRTGHGYTF
CDR3nt: TGTGCCAGCAGTTTGAGGACAGGGCATGGCTACACCTTC
d_gene: TRBD1
abundance: few
len: 13
j_gene: TRBJ1-2
v_gene: TRBV12-3/TRBV12-4

CDR3aa: CASTPTGTSADPLF
CDR3nt: TGTGCCAGCACCCCGACAGGGACATCAGCCGACCCTCTTTTT
d_gene: TRBD1
abundance: many
len: 14
j_gene: TRBJ1-4
v_gene: TRBV5-5

CDR3aa: CASSETGWGTDTQYF
CDR3nt: TGTGCCAGCAGCGAGACAGGGTGGGGAACAGATACGCAGTATTTT
d_gene: TRBD1
abundance: few
len: 15
j_gene: TRBJ2-3
v_gene: TRBV27

CDR3aa: CASHDSTEAFF
CDR3nt: TGTGCCAGCCACGATAGCACTGAAGCTTTCTTT
d_gene: NA
abundance: medium-sized
len: 11
j_gene: TRBJ1-1
v_gene: TRBV6-5

CDR3aa: CATKGLATNEKLFF
CDR3nt: TGTGCCACCAAGGGACTAGCAACTAATGAAAAACTGTTTTTT
d_gene: NA
abundance: few
len: 14
j_gene: TRBJ1-4
v_gene: TRBV6-1

CDR3aa: CAWSAFPGGINEKLFF
CDR3nt: TGTGCCTGGAGTGCCTTCCCAGGGGGGATTAATGAAAAACTGTTTTTT
d_gene: TRBD1
abundance: many
len: 16
j_gene: TRBJ1-4
v_gene: TRBV30

CDR3aa: CASSISDEKLFF
CDR3nt: TGTGCCAGTAGTATTTCGGATGAAAAACTGTTTTTT
d_gene: NA
abundance: many
len: 12
j_gene: TRBJ1-4
v_gene: TRBV19

CDR3aa: CASSVRANYGYTF
CDR3nt: TGTGCCAGCAGCGTACGAGCTAACTATGGCTACACCTTC
d_gene: NA
abundance: NA
len: 13
j_gene: TRBJ1-2
v_gene: TRBV9

CDR3aa: CASSARDGSVAEAFF
CDR3nt: TGTGCCAGCAGTGCCCGGGATGGTTCAGTAGCTGAAGCTTTCTTT
d_gene: NA
abundance: medium-sized
len: 15
j_gene: TRBJ1-1
v_gene: TRBV6-1

CDR3aa: CASSYSIGHNRYNEQFF
CDR3nt: TGTGCCAGCAGTTACTCGATAGGACACAATCGTTACAATGAGCAGTTCTTC
d_gene: NA
abundance: medium-sized
len: 17
j_gene: TRBJ2-1
v_gene: TRBV6-6

CDR3aa: CASSFAGLHNYGYTF
CDR3nt: TGTGCCAGCAGTTTCGCCGGACTGCATAACTATGGCTACACCTTC
d_gene: NA
abundance: NA
len: 15
j_gene: TRBJ1-2
v_gene: TRBV12-3/TRBV12-4

CDR3aa: CSAAPPSGTGSTDTQYF
CDR3nt: TGCAGTGCTGCCCCACCATCTGGGACAGGGAGCACAGATACGCAGTATTTT
d_gene: TRBD1
abundance: NA
len: 17
j_gene: TRBJ2-3
v_gene: TRBV20-1

CDR3aa: CASKGTSGGQQYF
CDR3nt: TGTGCCAGCAAAGGGACTAGCGGGGGGCAGCAGTACTTC
d_gene: TRBD2
abundance: few
len: 13
j_gene: TRBJ2-7
v_gene: TRBV12-3/TRBV12-4

CDR3aa: CASSLFPGQVGESGYTF
CDR3nt: TGTGCCAGCTCGCTTTTCCCGGGACAGGTCGGTGAGTCTGGCTACACCTTC
d_gene: TRBD1
abundance: medium-sized
len: 17
j_gene: TRBJ1-2
v_gene: TRBV18

CDR3aa: CAIWGENDPEKLFF
CDR3nt: TGTGCCATCTGGGGGGAGAATGATCCTGAAAAACTGTTTTTT
d_gene: NA
abundance: medium-sized
len: 14
j_gene: TRBJ1-4
v_gene: TRBV6-1

CDR3aa: CASGLGQRIDQPQHF
CDR3nt: TGTGCTAGTGGTCTCGGGCAGAGGATCGATCAGCCCCAGCATTTT
d_gene: NA
abundance: once
len: 15
j_gene: TRBJ1-5
v_gene: TRBV12-5

CDR3aa: CASRGGGWTEAFF
CDR3nt: TGTGCCAGCAGAGGAGGGGGCTGGACTGAAGCTTTCTTT
d_gene: TRBD1
abundance: medium-sized
len: 13
j_gene: TRBJ1-1
v_gene: TRBV6-5

CDR3aa: CSASGDGLEAFF
CDR3nt: TGCAGTGCTAGTGGGGATGGACTTGAAGCTTTCTTT
d_gene: NA
abundance: NA
len: 12
j_gene: TRBJ1-1
v_gene: TRBV20-1

CDR3aa: CASSRNTGGPYNEQFF
CDR3nt: TGTGCCAGCAGTCGGAATACAGGGGGCCCCTACAATGAGCAGTTCTTC
d_gene: TRBD1
abundance: NA
len: 16
j_gene: TRBJ2-1
v_gene: TRBV12-3/TRBV12-4

CDR3aa: CASSRSHEAFF
CDR3nt: TGTGCCAGTAGTAGGAGCCATGAAGCTTTCTTT
d_gene: NA
abundance: medium-sized
len: 11
j_gene: TRBJ1-1
v_gene: TRBV19

CDR3aa: CSAAGSGPTDTQYF
CDR3nt: TGCAGTGCTGCCGGGAGCGGGCCCACAGATACGCAGTATTTT
d_gene: NA
abundance: NA
len: 14
j_gene: TRBJ2-3
v_gene: TRBV20-1

CDR3aa: CASSPAGGGRHEQYF
CDR3nt: TGTGCCAGCAGTCCCGCGGGGGGGGGAAGACACGAGCAGTACTTC
d_gene: TRBD2
abundance: NA
len: 15
j_gene: TRBJ2-7
v_gene: TRBV27

CDR3aa: CASSHVDRGDQPQHF
CDR3nt: TGTGCCAGCTCACATGTGGACAGGGGCGATCAGCCCCAGCATTTT
d_gene: TRBD1
abundance: many
len: 15
j_gene: TRBJ1-5
v_gene: TRBV18

CDR3aa: CASSLVTDYGYTF
CDR3nt: TGTGCCAGCAGCTTAGTTACGGATTATGGCTACACCTTC
d_gene: NA
abundance: few
len: 13
j_gene: TRBJ1-2
v_gene: TRBV7-2

CDR3aa: CASSPAGGGGYTF
CDR3nt: TGTGCCAGCTCACCGGCGGGGGGTGGCGGCTACACCTTC
d_gene: NA
abundance: medium-sized
len: 13
j_gene: TRBJ1-2
v_gene: TRBV18

CDR3aa: CASSEGWAGELFF
CDR3nt: TGTGCCAGCTCGGAGGGATGGGCCGGGGAGCTGTTTTTT
d_gene: NA
abundance: medium-sized
len: 13
j_gene: TRBJ2-2
v_gene: TRBV18

CDR3aa: CASSPPGAYGYTF
CDR3nt: TGTGCCAGCTCACCACCAGGAGCCTATGGCTACACCTTC
d_gene: NA
abundance: medium-sized
len: 13
j_gene: TRBJ1-2
v_gene: TRBV18

CDR3aa: CASRGDRPGEYYGYTF
CDR3nt: TGTGCCAGTAGGGGAGACAGGCCCGGGGAGTACTATGGCTACACCTTC
d_gene: NA
abundance: NA
len: 16
j_gene: TRBJ1-2
v_gene: TRBV19

CDR3aa: CASSLGQGLYSNQPQHF
CDR3nt: TGTGCCAGCAGTCTCGGACAGGGCTTGTATAGCAATCAGCCCCAGCATTTT
d_gene: TRBD1
abundance: few
len: 17
j_gene: TRBJ1-5
v_gene: TRBV6-1

CDR3aa: CASSYPGSEAFF
CDR3nt: TGTGCCAGCAGTTACCCCGGCAGTGAAGCTTTCTTT
d_gene: NA
abundance: medium-sized
len: 12
j_gene: TRBJ1-1
v_gene: TRBV6-5

CDR3aa: CAWKKGAGGGYTF
CDR3nt: TGTGCCTGGAAAAAGGGTGCCGGGGGTGGCTACACCTTC
d_gene: NA
abundance: many
len: 13
j_gene: TRBJ1-2
v_gene: TRBV30

CDR3aa: CASDTGGFNEQFF
CDR3nt: TGTGCCAGCGATACAGGGGGTTTCAATGAGCAGTTCTTC
d_gene: TRBD1
abundance: medium-sized
len: 13
j_gene: TRBJ2-1
v_gene: TRBV7-2

CDR3aa: CATTALWLFF
CDR3nt: TGTGCCACCACAGCGCTATGGCTGTTTTTT
d_gene: NA
abundance: medium-sized
len: 10
j_gene: TRBJ2-2
v_gene: TRBV19

CDR3aa: CASSLAQAGGYTF
CDR3nt: TGTGCCAGCAGCTTAGCTCAGGCGGGAGGCTACACCTTC
d_gene: NA
abundance: many
len: 13
j_gene: TRBJ1-2
v_gene: TRBV7-9

CDR3aa: CASSYSIGNYGYTF
CDR3nt: TGTGCCAGCAGTTACTCGATTGGGAACTATGGCTACACCTTC
d_gene: NA
abundance: medium-sized
len: 14
j_gene: TRBJ1-2
v_gene: TRBV6-5

CDR3aa: CASSLTGTSGGAGELFF
CDR3nt: TGTGCCAGCAGCTTAACCGGGACCAGCGGGGGGGCCGGGGAGCTGTTTTTT
d_gene: TRBD2
abundance: NA
len: 17
j_gene: TRBJ2-2
v_gene: TRBV6-6

CDR3aa: CSAGQGAPTEAFF
CDR3nt: TGCAGCGCAGGACAGGGGGCGCCCACTGAAGCTTTCTTT
d_gene: TRBD1
abundance: medium-sized
len: 13
j_gene: TRBJ1-1
v_gene: TRBV29-1

CDR3aa: CASAHRGDEQFF
CDR3nt: TGTGCCAGCGCTCACAGGGGCGATGAGCAGTTCTTC
d_gene: TRBD1
abundance: few
len: 12
j_gene: TRBJ2-1
v_gene: TRBV6-2/TRBV6-3

CDR3aa: CASSGNRDGSPLHF
CDR3nt: TGTGCCAGCAGTGGGAACAGGGACGGTTCACCCCTCCACTTT
d_gene: NA
abundance: NA
len: 14
j_gene: TRBJ1-6
v_gene: TRBV6-6

CDR3aa: CASSFTGGATEAFF
CDR3nt: TGTGCCAGCAGCTTCACAGGGGGCGCGACTGAAGCTTTCTTT
d_gene: TRBD1
abundance: NA
len: 14
j_gene: TRBJ1-1
v_gene: TRBV5-5

CDR3aa: CASSPQGDGELFF
CDR3nt: TGTGCCAGCTCCCCTCAGGGTGACGGGGAGCTGTTTTTT
d_gene: NA
abundance: NA
len: 13
j_gene: TRBJ2-2
v_gene: TRBV18

CDR3aa: CASSPETGGGYTF
CDR3nt: TGTGCCAGCTCACCGGAGACAGGGGGTGGCTACACCTTC
d_gene: TRBD1
abundance: medium-sized
len: 13
j_gene: TRBJ1-2
v_gene: TRBV18

CDR3aa: CATSDPTTAADTQYF
CDR3nt: TGTGCCACCAGTGACCCGACCACGGCAGCAGATACGCAGTATTTT
d_gene: NA
abundance: NA
len: 15
j_gene: TRBJ2-3
v_gene: TRBV24-1

CDR3aa: CAWSASYEQYF
CDR3nt: TGTGCCTGGAGTGCCTCCTACGAGCAGTACTTC
d_gene: NA
abundance: few
len: 11
j_gene: TRBJ2-7
v_gene: TRBV30

CDR3aa: CASSLGYSNQPQHF
CDR3nt: TGTGCCAGCAGCTTGGGGTATAGCAATCAGCCCCAGCATTTT
d_gene: NA
abundance: NA
len: 14
j_gene: TRBJ1-5
v_gene: TRBV5-5

CDR3aa: CASSLRTYHGYTF
CDR3nt: TGTGCCAGCAGTTTAAGGACGTACCATGGCTACACCTTC
d_gene: NA
abundance: NA
len: 13
j_gene: TRBJ1-2
v_gene: TRBV12-3/TRBV12-4

CDR3aa: CASSPRGAGARLNTEAFF
CDR3nt: TGTGCCAGCTCACCACGGGGAGCAGGCGCGCGGCTGAACACTGAAGCTTTCTTT
d_gene: NA
abundance: medium-sized
len: 18
j_gene: TRBJ1-1
v_gene: TRBV18

CDR3aa: CASSGTAGGEETQYF
CDR3nt: TGTGCCAGTAGTGGGACGGCGGGGGGAGAAGAGACCCAGTACTTC
d_gene: TRBD2
abundance: NA
len: 15
j_gene: TRBJ2-5
v_gene: TRBV19

CDR3aa: CSAKWRGIEETQYF
CDR3nt: TGCAGTGCCAAGTGGCGGGGTATAGAGGAGACCCAGTACTTC
d_gene: NA
abundance: NA
len: 14
j_gene: TRBJ2-5
v_gene: TRBV20-1

CDR3aa: CANKGGFPRTEAFF
CDR3nt: TGTGCCAACAAGGGCGGATTCCCGAGGACTGAAGCTTTCTTT
d_gene: NA
abundance: few
len: 14
j_gene: TRBJ1-1
v_gene: TRBV16

CDR3aa: CASSFQGSSYNSPLHF
CDR3nt: TGTGCCAGCAGCTTTCAGGGCAGCTCCTATAATTCACCCCTCCACTTT
d_gene: NA
abundance: medium-sized
len: 16
j_gene: TRBJ1-6
v_gene: TRBV7-9

CDR3aa: CASSDRMNTEAFF
CDR3nt: TGTGCCAGCTCCGACAGAATGAACACTGAAGCTTTCTTT
d_gene: NA
abundance: medium-sized
len: 13
j_gene: TRBJ1-1
v_gene: TRBV6-2/TRBV6-3

CDR3aa: CASSPRRVSTNEKLFF
CDR3nt: TGTGCCAGCTCACCACGGCGAGTCTCAACTAATGAAAAACTGTTTTTT
d_gene: NA
abundance: medium-sized
len: 16
j_gene: TRBJ1-4
v_gene: TRBV18

CDR3aa: CASSQQGLGDGYTF
CDR3nt: TGTGCCAGCAGCCAACAGGGGCTTGGGGATGGCTACACCTTC
d_gene: TRBD1
abundance: many
len: 14
j_gene: TRBJ1-2
v_gene: TRBV7-9

CDR3aa: CSVVYVISNYGYTF
CDR3nt: TGCAGCGTTGTCTATGTAATATCTAACTATGGCTACACCTTC
d_gene: NA
abundance: medium-sized
len: 14
j_gene: TRBJ1-2
v_gene: TRBV29-1

CDR3aa: CASSHRDRYGYTF
CDR3nt: TGTGCCAGCAGTCATCGGGACAGATATGGCTACACCTTC
d_gene: TRBD1
abundance: medium-sized
len: 13
j_gene: TRBJ1-2
v_gene: TRBV6-5

CDR3aa: CASSPGALTEAFF
CDR3nt: TGTGCCAGTAGCCCTGGGGCCCTCACTGAAGCTTTCTTT
d_gene: NA
abundance: many
len: 13
j_gene: TRBJ1-1
v_gene: TRBV19

CDR3aa: CASSPRVREQYF
CDR3nt: TGTGCCAGCAGTCCAAGGGTGAGGGAGCAGTACTTC
d_gene: NA
abundance: medium-sized
len: 12
j_gene: TRBJ2-7
v_gene: TRBV6-2/TRBV6-3